Below, 29 T cell receptor beta chains from the same sample are listed, as sequenced in a study of human T cells and chemical hapten exposure. Documented time point: pre-sensitization, week 0. The treatment: therapeutic diphenylcyclopropenone sensitization with weekly scalp DPC. Each CDR3 protein is one row after TCRdb ran MiXCR on the RACE reads. The sample records roughly 380,000 distinct CDR3 sequences, approximately 5.1% being singletons. The source was whole blood, collected in connection with sensitization to the hapten diphenylcyclopropenone (DPC). The source is a woman aged 45 to 65 with alopecia areata. Some clones in this sample may be carry-over from other donors' samples.

This clonotype has only a few counts. The chain carries TRBV6-5 and TRBJ2-3; TRBD2 is a possible D gene (5 bases). CDR3 length equals 14 residues. The germline V gene encodes CDR1 MNHEY and CDR2 SVGAGI. Trimming stripped 6 bases from V and 2 bases from J, with 12 bases between. The CDR3 DNA sequence: TGTGCCAGCAGCCCGGGGTTCTACACAGATACGCAGTATTTT. This encodes CASSPGFYTDTQYF.

This clonotype has ten or more counts. The chain links TRBV4-1 to TRBJ2-7, with D hard to call. This CDR3 is 15 amino acids long. Trimming took 8 bases from V and 2 from J, leaving 19 bases between them. In germline, CDR1 is MGHRA, CDR2 YSYEKL. The CDR3 region has the DNA TGCGCCAGCGCCCTTAGTGGGGATAGAGCCTACGAGCAGTACTTC. This codes for CASALSGDRAYEQYF.

This clonotype was found many times. This chain links TRBV6-2 or TRBV6-3 with TRBJ2-7; a possible D gene is TRBD1 (5 bases). V lost 6 bases and J lost 0, with 18 bases in between. The germline CDR1 and CDR2 sequences are MNHEY and SVGEGT. This CDR3 has 16 amino acids. In DNA form, the CDR3 reads TGTGCCAGCAGGTTAGGGGCGCTTGTGAGCTCCTACGAGCAGTACTTC. This translates into CASRLGALVSSYEQYF.

This clonotype was recorded many times. The rearrangement links TRBV29-1 to TRBJ2-5, with D possibly matching TRBD1 (6 bases). The germline CDR1 and CDR2 sequences are SQVTM and ANQGSEA. The V and J ends lost 6 bases and 1 base respectively, with 12 bases between them. There are 13 residues in the CDR3. DNA for the CDR3: TGCAGCGTGAACAGACAGGTCCAAGAGACCCAGTACTTC. Residues: CSVNRQVQETQYF.

This clonotype was seen more than once but under ten times. The rearrangement links TRBV5-5 to TRBJ1-3; TRBD1 matches at 7 bases. The length of the CDR3 is 16 residues. V dropped 4 bases and J dropped 0; count of bases not matched to a gene: 7. The germline CDR1 and CDR2 sequences are SGHKS and YYEKEE (reference sequence). The CDR3 DNA sequence: TGTGCCAGCAGCCCGAGGACAGGTCACTCTGGAAACACCATATATTTT. Protein product: CASSPRTGHSGNTIYF.

This clonotype was detected many times. This chain uses TRBV27 with TRBJ1-2; D is uncertain. Deletions cut 4 bases from V and 1 base from J, with 7 bases between. The germline V gene encodes CDR1 MNHEY and CDR2 SMNVEV (reference sequence). The CDR3 is made up of 13 amino acids. The chain's CDR3 is CASSYEGNYGYTF. The CDR3 DNA is TGTGCCAGCAGTTATGAGGGTAACTATGGCTACACCTTC.

The table lists this clonotype with many counts. The J gene is TRBJ1-2, the V gene TRBV29-1; D remains ambiguous. This CDR3 contains 12 residues. Looked up from germline, CDR1 is SQVTM and CDR2 is ANQGSEA. Trimming took 7 bases from V and 3 from J, leaving 12 bases between them. The DNA of the CDR3 is TGCAGCGCCAAAGAGGGTGACTATGGCTACACCTTC. Its translation is CSAKEGDYGYTF.

This clonotype was seen ten or more times. J is TRBJ2-1 and V is TRBV7-6; D not resolved. Germline V CDR1 and CDR2: SGHVS, FNYEAQ. The CDR3 length is 16 residues. V was shortened by 1 base and J by 4 bases, with 14 bases between the two germline ends. The CDR3 nucleotides read TGTGCCAGCAGCTTAGACGGGCTGGTCCTTTACAATGAGCAGTTCTTC. Its protein is CASSLDGLVLYNEQFF.

V and J are TRBV12-2 and TRBJ2-1; TRBD1 reflects the table's D call only, with no check against the DNA. TRBV12-2 is shown as a pseudogene. The CDR3 is 16 amino acids. CDR3 protein: CPKAQGRQGKMNEQFF. The DNA for the CDR3 is TGCCCAAAGGCGCAGGGGCGGCAGGGGAAAATGAATGAGCAGTTCTTC.

In this sample, this clonotype turned up many times. In nucleotides, the CDR3 is TGTGCCATCGGGACTAGCGGGAACCGACAGTACTTC. Translated, it gives CAIGTSGNRQYF. The chain is built from TRBV10-3 and TRBJ2-7, with 13 positions matching TRBD2. The J segment lost 10 bases and the V segment lost 8 bases, leaving 5 bases of the junction unmatched. This CDR3 is 12 amino acids long. The germline gives CDR1 ENHRY, CDR2 SYGVKD.

The V call is TRBV6-5, the J call TRBJ2-2; TRBD1 matches 12 bases. There are 17 residues in the CDR3. Germline V lookup: CDR1 MNHEY, CDR2 SVGAGI. With V trimmed by 4 bases and J by 5 bases, 8 bases remained unmatched. CDR3 sequence: CASSSLRDRGRTGELFF. CDR3 in DNA: TGTGCCAGCAGTTCACTCAGGGACAGGGGGCGAACCGGGGAGCTGTTTTTT.

This clonotype was detected ten times or more. The rearrangement uses TRBV6-6 and TRBJ1-1; D gene unclear. CDR3 length: 15 amino acids. V was trimmed by 5 bases and J by 1 base, leaving 14 bases between them. Germline V CDR1 and CDR2: MNHNY, SVGAGI (reference sequence). The CDR3, as DNA: TGTGCCAGCAGTCCCCCTGGAAGGGAGAACACTGAAGCTTTCTTT. Translating gives CASSPPGRENTEAFF.

This clonotype was observed a handful of times. V is TRBV2 and J is TRBJ1-2, with D perhaps matching TRBD1 (6 bases). The ends were cut back, 8 bases at V and 3 bases at J, with 13 bases in the middle. The CDR3 consists of 13 residues. Germline CDR1 and CDR2: SNHLY and FYNNEI. CDR3 nucleotides: TGTGCCAGCTTCGACAGGCTGGACTATGGCTACACCTTC. Its translation: CASFDRLDYGYTF.

The table lists this clonotype with many counts. This rearrangement joins TRBV28 to TRBJ1-2; 10 nucleotides agree with TRBD1. Germline V CDR1 and CDR2: MDHEN, SYDVKM. The CDR3 consists of 14 residues. V lost 6 bases, J lost 7 bases, and 8 bases stayed unmatched. CDR3 region: CASSLTGGVGGYTF. In DNA form, the CDR3 reads TGTGCCAGCAGCTTGACAGGGGGCGTCGGTGGCTACACCTTC.

This clonotype showed up just a few times. V is TRBV3-1 and J is TRBJ2-3, with D perhaps matching TRBD2 (6 bases). V was cut by 0 bases and J by 5 bases, with 12 bases left in between. The germline gives CDR1 LGHDT, CDR2 YNNKEL (reference sequence). CDR3 size: 15 residues. The CDR3 coding sequence is TGTGCCAGCAGCCAAGATGGAGCTAGCGTAGATACGCAGTATTTT. Its protein is CASSQDGASVDTQYF.

This clonotype occurred a few times. The V and J genes are TRBV28 and TRBJ2-7, with 10 bases fitting TRBD1. This CDR3 spans 18 amino acids. V dropped 8 bases and J dropped 8; count of bases not matched to a gene: 24. Germline lookup yields CDR1 MDHEN and CDR2 SYDVKM. CDR3 in amino acids: CASADRGRVSYALEKQYF. Written as DNA, the CDR3 is TGTGCCAGCGCTGACAGGGGGCGCGTATCGTATGCCCTAGAAAAGCAGTACTTC.

This clonotype was detected ten times or more. This chain uses TRBV7-2 with TRBJ2-3; D unresolved. The CDR3 contains 12 residues. Looked up from germline, CDR1 is SGHTA and CDR2 is FQGNSA. V lost 7 bases to trimming and J lost 4 bases, with 9 bases between them. The CDR3 DNA reads TGTGCCAGCATTCAAAGCGCAGATACGCAGTATTTT. The encoded protein is CASIQSADTQYF.

The V call is TRBV7-2, the J call TRBJ2-3; possibly TRBD1 for D (6 bases). V lost 5 bases and J lost 0, with 12 bases in between. The CDR3 runs 15 residues. In germline, CDR1 is SGHTA, CDR2 FQGNSA. The CDR3 loop is CASSADRQSTDTQYF. In nucleotides, the CDR3 is TGTGCCAGCAGCGCCGACAGGCAGAGCACAGATACGCAGTATTTT.

This clonotype was seen more than once but under ten times. V gene TRBV2 combines with J gene TRBJ1-1, with D unclear. The V end lost 8 bases, the J end lost 11 bases, and 18 bases lay between the germline ends. The germline gives CDR1 SNHLY, CDR2 FYNNEI. The CDR3 runs 12 residues. DNA for the CDR3: TGTGCCAGCGCCGGAAATTTTGGACCGGCTTTCTTT. Its translation is CASAGNFGPAFF. The full variable domain, completed using reference TRBV2 and TRBJ1-1, is EPEVTQTPSHQVTQMGQEVILRCVPISNHLYFYWYRQILGQKVEFLVSFYNNEISEKSEIFDDQFSVERPDGSNFTLKIRSTKLEDSAMYFCASAGNFGPAFFGQGTRLTVV.

This clonotype was seen a handful of times. The CDR3 loop reads CASSLDGNRNQPQHF. Here the CDR3 DNA reads TGTGCCAGCAGCTTGGATGGGAATCGTAATCAGCCCCAGCATTTT. The chain uses TRBV5-4 and TRBJ1-5; D unresolved. V gave up 0 bases and J gave up 4 bases, with 11 bases separating them. This CDR3 comprises 15 residues. From germline, CDR1 is SGHNT and CDR2 YYREEE (reference sequence).

This clonotype was counted between two and nine times. This sequence joins TRBV2 and TRBJ2-1; weak D call: TRBD2 (5 bases). The CDR3 extends over 15 amino acids. The germline V gene encodes CDR1 SNHLY and CDR2 FYNNEI. Trimming shortened V by 1 base and J by 8 bases, and 15 bases separated the two germline ends. CDR3 region: CASSEVGTVRDEQFF. CDR3 coding DNA: TGTGCCAGCAGTGAAGTGGGAACGGTGAGGGATGAGCAGTTCTTC.

In this sample, this clonotype turned up many times. The CDR3 nucleotides are TGCAGTGCAACAGGGGGCGTCAATCAGCCCCAGCATTTT. Protein product: CSATGGVNQPQHF. The chain recombines TRBV20-1 with TRBJ1-5, with TRBD1 identical over 9 bases. The J segment lost 3 bases and the V segment lost 6 bases, leaving 3 bases of the junction unmatched. This CDR3 region has 13 residues. Germline values: CDR1 DFQATT, CDR2 SNEGSKA (reference sequence).

This clonotype has at least ten counts. The chain recombines TRBV12-3 or TRBV12-4 with TRBJ2-1; D unclear. The V gene lost 2 bases and the J gene lost 7 bases, with 6 bases spanning the gap. This CDR3 is built from 12 residues. CDR3 in amino acids: CASSLSQNEQFF. DNA of the CDR3: TGTGCCAGCAGTTTAAGCCAGAATGAGCAGTTCTTC.

J is TRBJ1-5 and V is TRBV7-9, with 7 nucleotides matching TRBD1. The germline gives CDR1 SEHNR, CDR2 FQNEAQ (reference sequence). Trimming removed 6 bases from V and 1 base from J; junction bases left unmatched: 6. The CDR3 spans 15 residues. The CDR3 region is CASSPTGLSNQPQHF. The CDR3 coding sequence is TGTGCCAGCAGTCCGACAGGGTTGAGCAATCAGCCCCAGCATTTT.

Many counts were recorded for this clonotype. This chain's CDR3 is CSAGGTYNEQFF. CDR3 coding DNA: TGCAGCGCCGGGGGGACCTACAATGAGCAGTTCTTC. The chain couples TRBV29-1 to TRBJ2-1, with 7 nucleotides matching TRBD2. V lost 7 bases to trimming and J lost 2 bases; unmatched junction nucleotides: 2. The CDR3 loop spans 12 amino acids. Germline CDR1 is SQVTM and CDR2 is ANQGSEA.

The table lists this clonotype with a count of one. A read error may be the cause here, since a much bigger clone is one base away. V and J are TRBV2 and TRBJ2-7, with TRBD2 as a possible D gene (5 bases). The CDR3 runs 13 residues. Germline CDR1 SNHLY, CDR2 FYNNEI. Here the CDR3 DNA reads TGTGCCAGCAGAGAAGTAGCCGGGGTCGAGCAGTACTTC. It codes for CASREVAGVEQYF. The full variable domain, rest sourced from reference TRBV2 and TRBJ2-7, is EPEVTQTPSHQVTQMGQEVILRCVPISNHLYFYWYRQILGQKVEFLVSFYNNEISEKSEIFDDQFSVERPDGSNFTLKIRSTKLEDSAMYFCASREVAGVEQYFGPGTRLTVT.

This clonotype was counted ten times or more. The chain recombines TRBV2 with TRBJ1-2, with 9 positions matching TRBD1. Germline loops: CDR1 SNHLY, CDR2 FYNNEI. Germline trimming cut 5 bases from V and 4 bases from J; bases unmatched to any gene: 5. The CDR3 runs to 14 residues. This CDR3 reads CASSPGTGTYGYTF. CDR3 DNA sequence: TGTGCCAGCAGTCCCGGGACAGGGACCTATGGCTACACCTTC.

This clonotype was seen a few times. V is TRBV6-6 and J is TRBJ2-4; 9 positions match TRBD1. Germline values: CDR1 MNHNY, CDR2 SVGAGI (reference sequence). The V gene end was trimmed by 7 bases and the J gene end by 10 bases; junction bases not matched to a gene: 2. CDR3 length: 11 amino acids. The CDR3 region has the DNA TGTGCCAGCAAGGGACAGGGAATTCAGTACTTC. This encodes CASKGQGIQYF.

This clonotype came up many times. The CDR3: CASSWGGVEAFF. CDR3 nucleotide sequence: TGTGCCAGCAGCTGGGGCGGGGTTGAAGCTTTCTTT. This sequence joins TRBV5-6 and TRBJ1-1, with TRBD1 as a possible D gene (5 bases). This CDR3 has 12 amino acids. The V gene lost 3 bases and the J gene lost 7 bases, with 10 bases spanning the gap. In germline, CDR1 is SGHDT, CDR2 YYEEEE.